The text below deals with one TCR beta chain. Trimming stripped 9 bases from V and 4 bases from J, with 19 bases between. The CDR3 covers 15 residues. From germline, CDR1 is LNHDA and CDR2 SQIVND (reference sequence). Authors' methods: How many nucleated cells were present was estimated from reference gene primer amplification. Profiling relied on immunoSEQ multiplex PCR, and the TCRdb table lists in-frame clones only, not all of them. The V and J calls and clone size come from that table; D and trimming were worked out from the DNA. In the table there are about 140,000 clones, roughly 76% of which are singletons. This sample is part of a study of blood T cell repertoires in COVID-19. For the study at large: Sites in the United States, Italy and Spain provided acute and convalescent COVID-19 samples. Nucleic acid was either cDNA or gDNA, and it came from T cells, B-cell-depleted T cells, or PBMCs.

Sequencing was carried out using peripheral blood. The chain employs TRBV19 and TRBJ1-3, with D unresolved. The receptor was derived from a man older than 75 with acute or convalescent COVID-19. The CDR3 DNA is TGTGCCAGCTCGCTCCGGGGTCCCCTGGGAAACACCATATATTTT. This translates into CASSLRGPLGNTIYF. The full variable domain, rest sourced from reference TRBV19 and TRBJ1-3, is DGGITQSPKYLFRKEGQNVTLSCEQNLNHDAMYWYRQDPGQGLRLIYYSQIVNDFQKGDIAEGYSVSREKKESFPLTVTSAQKNPTAFYLCASSLRGPLGNTIYFGEGSWLTVV.